The 27 T cell receptor beta chains below come from one sample, sequenced in a study of human T cells and chemical hapten exposure. TCRdb independently ran MiXCR on the RACE reads; one entry per CDR3 protein. The sample lists some 98,000 distinct CDR3 sequences, 11% occurring once. Specified time point: pre-sensitization, week 0. As to treatment: therapeutic diphenylcyclopropenone sensitization with weekly scalp DPC. This sample comprised whole blood, obtained in connection with sensitization to the hapten diphenylcyclopropenone (DPC). The receptors were gathered from a woman aged 60-75 years with alopecia areata. Some clones in this sample may be carry-over from other donors' samples.

This clonotype has only a few counts. The chain has TRBV10-1 and TRBJ2-7, with D unresolved. In germline, CDR1 is WNHNN, CDR2 SYGVQD (reference sequence). The CDR3 totals 12 residues. The V and J ends lost 6 bases and 6 bases respectively, with 12 bases between them. Here the CDR3 reads CASRDRAPEQYF. The CDR3 DNA is TGCGCCAGCAGAGACCGGGCCCCCGAGCAGTACTTC.

The chain is built from TRBV3-1 and TRBJ1-5; D not certain. With 0 bases removed from V and 2 bases from J, the gap between germline ends came to 5 bases. There are 14 residues in the CDR3. CDR1 is LGHDT and CDR2 is YNNKEL in the germline V gene (reference sequence). The CDR3 DNA sequence: TGTGCCAGCAGCCAAGATCGGGGCAATCAGCCCCAGCATTTT. It translates to CASSQDRGNQPQHF.

This clonotype was detected many times. The junction departs from germline at one end; a sequencing error may be responsible. The chain combines TRBV7-7 with TRBJ2-2; D may be TRBD2 (7 bases). This CDR3 is 14 amino acids long. Germline values: CDR1 SSHAT, CDR2 FNYEAQ (reference sequence). The CDR3 region is CASSLGGATGELFF. The CDR3 coding sequence is TGTGCTAGCAGCTTAGGGGGGGCCACCGGGGAGCTGTTTTTT.

J is TRBJ2-1 and V is TRBV7-9; 9 nucleotides align to TRBD1. Germline lookup yields CDR1 SEHNR and CDR2 FQNEAQ (reference sequence). The CDR3 runs to 13 residues. V gave up 3 bases and J gave up 9 bases; unmatched junction bases: 3. CDR3 amino acids: CASSFTGGREQFF. The CDR3 DNA follows: TGTGCCAGCAGCTTCACAGGGGGCCGTGAGCAGTTCTTC.

The chain carries TRBV7-6 and TRBJ1-4; possible D gene TRBD1, 5 bases. V shed 5 bases and J shed 1 base, with 14 bases lying between them. The CDR3 covers 16 residues. CDR1 is SGHVS and CDR2 is FNYEAQ in the germline V gene. In nucleotides, the CDR3 is TGTGCCAGCAGCCTAATGACGGGGGGAACTAATGAAAAACTGTTTTTT. Residues: CASSLMTGGTNEKLFF.

This clonotype was detected ten times or more. The chain employs TRBV25-1 and TRBJ1-1; 8 bases fit TRBD1. Trimming cost V 3 bases and J 12 bases; bases outside gene matches: 12. Germline CDR1 and CDR2: MGHDK and SYGVNS. This CDR3 has 14 amino acids. The CDR3 region has the DNA TGTGCCAGCAGTGAGTTCCCAGGGGGCGGCGGATCTTTCTTT. Translated, it gives CASSEFPGGGGSFF.

The V gene is TRBV7-9, the J gene TRBJ1-2; D might be TRBD1 (6 bases). Germline V gives CDR1 SEHNR, CDR2 FQNEAQ (reference sequence). The CDR3 contains 16 residues. V was shortened by 5 bases and J by 5 bases, with 21 bases between the two germline ends. The chain's CDR3 is CASSRPPLGTPYGYTF. As DNA, the CDR3 is TGTGCCAGCAGCCGGCCCCCTCTCGGGACACCGTATGGCTACACCTTC.

This clonotype came up many times. J is TRBJ2-7 and V is TRBV13, with TRBD1 as a possible D gene (5 bases). Trimming cost V 5 bases and J 0 bases, with 11 bases left between them. Germline CDR1 is PRHDT and CDR2 is FYEKMQ (reference sequence). The CDR3 loop spans 14 amino acids. CDR3 sequence (DNA): TGTGCCAGCAGCGGCCACAGGATCTCCTACGAGCAGTACTTC. It yields the protein CASSGHRISYEQYF.

This clonotype was seen a few times. The genes are TRBV5-4 and TRBJ1-1; 8 bases align to TRBD1. The CDR3 covers 14 residues. CDR1 and CDR2 (germline): SGHNT, YYREEE (reference sequence). The trim removed 4 bases at V and 4 bases at J, leaving 6 bases unmatched. The CDR3 region has the DNA TGTGCCAGCAGCCTGACAGGGGTCGTCACTGAAGCTTTCTTT. Translating it yields CASSLTGVVTEAFF.

This clonotype showed up just once. The V and J genes are TRBV29-1 and TRBJ1-1; D gene unclear. The germline gives CDR1 SQVTM, CDR2 ANQGSEA. The CDR3 runs 11 residues. The V and J ends lost 3 bases and 5 bases respectively, with 7 bases between them. In DNA form, the CDR3 reads TGCAGCGTTGACAGGTCTACTGAAGCTTTCTTT. Its translation is CSVDRSTEAFF.

V gene TRBV9 combines with J gene TRBJ2-7; D not resolved. CDR3 length: 14 residues. V lost 4 bases to trimming and J lost 6 bases, with 17 bases between them. Germline-derived CDR1 and CDR2 are SGDLS and YYNGEE. In DNA, the CDR3 is TGTGCCAGCAGCCCCCACCCGGCTCCCCGCGAGCAGTACTTC. This gives the protein CASSPHPAPREQYF.

The V call is TRBV9, the J call TRBJ2-7; no clear D gene. The CDR3 is 10 residues long. Trimming left V 4 bases short and J 5 bases short, with 4 bases between. Germline V gene data show CDR1 as SGDLS and CDR2 as YYNGEE. CDR3 in amino acids: CASSTHEQYF. The CDR3 region has the DNA TGTGCCAGCAGCACACACGAGCAGTACTTC.

This clonotype showed up many times. The chain is built from TRBV27 and TRBJ1-2, with TRBD1 identical over 7 bases. V lost 6 bases, J lost 0 bases, and 4 bases stayed unmatched. There are 14 residues in the CDR3. Germline V gene data show CDR1 as MNHEY and CDR2 as SMNVEV (reference sequence). The CDR3 sequence is CASRSTGSNYGYTF. CDR3 sequence (DNA): TGTGCCAGCAGGTCGACAGGGTCTAACTATGGCTACACCTTC.

The V and J genes are TRBV20-1 and TRBJ1-5; D is perhaps TRBD1 (5 bases). The CDR3 extends over 14 amino acids. Germline CDR1 and CDR2: DFQATT and SNEGSKA (reference sequence). Trimming removed 1 base at V and 5 bases at J, with 12 bases between. DNA of the CDR3: TGCAGTGCTAGAGGGAGGGGATTATATCAGCCCCAGCATTTT. Protein product: CSARGRGLYQPQHF.

The chain recombines TRBV20-1 with TRBJ1-2; D unclear. The CDR3 runs 13 residues. Trimming removed 2 bases from V and 2 bases from J, with 9 bases in between. The germline gives CDR1 DFQATT, CDR2 SNEGSKA (reference sequence). CDR3: CSARLEENYGYTF. CDR3 DNA sequence: TGCAGTGCTAGATTGGAGGAGAACTATGGCTACACCTTC.

This clonotype was counted only a few times. The chain carries TRBV20-1 and TRBJ1-3, with 9 bases matching TRBD1. The CDR3 loop spans 14 amino acids. Germline CDR1 DFQATT, CDR2 SNEGSKA (reference sequence). J lost 4 bases, V lost 4 bases, and 5 bases had no gene match. In DNA form, the CDR3 reads TGCAGTGCTACCCACAGGGGGCAGGGAAACACCATATATTTT. Protein: CSATHRGQGNTIYF.

This clonotype was observed many times. The chain employs TRBV11-1 and TRBJ1-2; TRBD1 matches 9 bases. V lost 5 bases to trimming and J lost 3 bases; unmatched junction nucleotides: 4. CDR1 is SGHAT, CDR2 FQDESV, per germline (reference sequence). The CDR3 has 14 amino acids. The CDR3 sequence is CASSIGTGHYGYTF. The CDR3 region has the DNA TGTGCCAGCAGCATCGGGACAGGGCACTATGGCTACACCTTC.

This clonotype has ten or more counts. The chain couples TRBV20-1 to TRBJ2-7; D may correspond to TRBD1 or TRBD2 (5 bases each). V gave up 6 bases and J gave up 1 base, with 19 bases separating them. From germline, CDR1 is DFQATT and CDR2 SNEGSKA (reference sequence). This CDR3 comprises 15 residues. CDR3 residues: CSATHPGTGSYEQYF. The CDR3 DNA is TGCAGTGCCACACACCCCGGGACGGGATCCTACGAGCAGTACTTC.

This clonotype occurred a few times. The chain carries TRBV29-1 and TRBJ2-5, with D possibly being TRBD2 (5 bases). V lost 5 bases, J lost 1 base, and 14 bases lay in between. The germline V gene encodes CDR1 SQVTM and CDR2 ANQGSEA. The CDR3 has 14 amino acids. CDR3 DNA: TGCAGCGTTTCCTATCCGGGGAGCCAAGAGACCCAGTACTTC. Translation: CSVSYPGSQETQYF.

This clonotype was seen only a few times. The chain combines TRBV15 with TRBJ2-2; D tentatively fits TRBD1 or TRBD2 (5 bases each). V was clipped by 0 bases and J by 0 bases, with 11 bases between them. From germline, CDR1 is LNHNV and CDR2 YYDKDF (reference sequence). The CDR3 runs to 17 residues. The CDR3 DNA reads TGTGCCACCAGCAGAGATTCAGGGAGCGCGAACACCGGGGAGCTGTTTTTT. It specifies CATSRDSGSANTGELFF.

This clonotype has ten or more counts. This chain connects TRBV11-2 to TRBJ2-7; 7 bases fit TRBD2. The CDR3 loop spans 14 amino acids. Germline V CDR1 and CDR2: SGHAT, FQNNGV. The J segment lost 5 bases and the V segment lost 2 bases, leaving 6 bases of the junction unmatched. Written as DNA, the CDR3 is TGTGCCAGCAGCTTACGAGGGAGGGACGACGAGCAGTACTTC. Protein product: CASSLRGRDDEQYF.

CDR3 in amino acids: CASSQRDEQYF. The CDR3 DNA is TGTGCCAGCAGCCAACGGGACGAGCAGTACTTC. The V gene is TRBV4-2, the J gene TRBJ2-7; no firm D call. CDR1 LGHNA and CDR2 YNFKEQ come from the germline V gene. The CDR3 spans 11 residues. Trimming shortened V by 2 bases and J by 5 bases, and 4 bases separated the two germline ends.

J is TRBJ2-3 and V is TRBV9; D is ambiguous. This CDR3 contains 13 residues. Trimming stripped 0 bases from V and 3 bases from J, with 5 bases between. The germline V gene has CDR1 SGDLS and CDR2 YYNGEE. CDR3 protein: CASSVVRTDTQYF. CDR3 coding DNA: TGTGCCAGCAGCGTAGTGAGGACAGATACGCAGTATTTT.

The genes are TRBV13 and TRBJ2-7, with TRBD2 as a possible D gene (7 bases). The germline V and J ends were trimmed by 2 bases and 7 bases, with 18 bases remaining between them. The CDR3 has 15 amino acids. From germline, CDR1 is PRHDT and CDR2 FYEKMQ (reference sequence). CDR3 DNA: TGTGCCAGCAGCTTATTGGGGGGGCCCCTCGGGGAGCAGTACTTC. It is translated as CASSLLGGPLGEQYF.

The table lists this clonotype with many counts. V usage is TRBV6-6 and J usage is TRBJ1-1; possible D gene TRBD1, 6 bases. The CDR3 runs 14 residues. The ends were cut back, 6 bases at V and 1 base at J, with 12 bases in the middle. CDR1 MNHNY and CDR2 SVGAGI come from the germline V gene (reference sequence). The CDR3 coding sequence is TGTGCCAGCAGCCATACACAGGGGAACACTGAAGCTTTCTTT. Protein product: CASSHTQGNTEAFF.

This clonotype was seen a handful of times. V is TRBV2 and J is TRBJ2-5; TRBD2 agrees at 8 bases. CDR3 length equals 15 residues. V gave up 8 bases and J gave up 4 bases; unmatched junction bases: 12. The V gene's germline CDR1 is SNHLY and CDR2 FYNNEI. CDR3 nucleotides: TGTGCCAGCTTGAACTTAGCGGGGCCCGGAGAGACCCAGTACTTC. Amino acid sequence: CASLNLAGPGETQYF.

In its sample, this clonotype was seen a few times. J is TRBJ2-7 and V is TRBV27; perhaps TRBD1 as D (5 bases). Germline values: CDR1 MNHEY, CDR2 SMNVEV (reference sequence). The CDR3 runs 16 residues. Trimming removed 2 bases from V and 2 bases from J, with 16 bases in between. The DNA of the CDR3 is TGTGCCAGCAGTTTAAACCAGGGCAGGGCCACCTACGAGCAGTACTTC. It yields the protein CASSLNQGRATYEQYF.